The rows below give T cell receptor beta chains drawn from one sample of a study of human T cells and chemical hapten exposure. TCRdb fed the 5' RACE reads into MiXCR, producing one record per CDR3 protein. The table records about 80,000 distinct CDR3 sequences, roughly 15% of them present only once. The receptors stem from a female donor in good health. The CDR3 runs from the conserved cysteine through the conserved F or W. The order of the fields is clone size, D gene, V gene, J gene, CDR3 DNA, CDR3 protein. The D gene is left open where the match is weak. Clone size, where shown, is once, few, many, or a class for clones that have expanded.

>few|-|TRBV14|TRBJ2-7
TGTGCCAGCACCCCTCCGGGAAGCGGTCCCTACGAGCAGTACTTC
CASTPPGSGPYEQYF
>-|TRBD1|TRBV7-2|TRBJ2-2
TGTGCCAGCAGCTTGGGGTCGGTTGGGACAGGCTTCACCGGGGAGCTGTTTTTT
CASSLGSVGTGFTGELFF
>-|-|TRBV28|TRBJ2-7
TGTGCCAGCAGGGGGGATTCCTACGAGCAGTACTTC
CASRGDSYEQYF
>few|TRBD2|TRBV14|TRBJ2-1
TGTGCCAGCAGCTACGGACTAGCGGGGCCCAATGAGCAGTTCTTC
CASSYGLAGPNEQFF
>few|TRBD1|TRBV14|TRBJ1-4
TGTGCCAGCAGCAAGGACAGGGGAAATGAAAAACTGTTTTTT
CASSKDRGNEKLFF
>-|-|TRBV28|TRBJ1-4
TGTGCCAGCCTTGCCCTGCGGGGAAATGAAAAACTGTTTTTT
CASLALRGNEKLFF
>few|-|TRBV5-1|TRBJ1-1
TGCGCCAGCAGCTTTCCGGATAGATTAGCTGAAGCTTTCTTT
CASSFPDRLAEAFF
>-|TRBD1|TRBV6-6|TRBJ2-1
TGTGCCAGCGACGGACAGGGCTTCAATGAGCAGTTCTTC
CASDGQGFNEQFF
>-|-|TRBV9|TRBJ2-3
TGTGCCAGCAACAACCAACAGGGCACAGATACGCAGTATTTT
CASNNQQGTDTQYF
>few|-|TRBV21-1|TRBJ2-7
TGTGCCAGCAGCAAAGAAGGGAAATCCTACGAGCAGTACTTC
CASSKEGKSYEQYF
>-|-|TRBV14|TRBJ1-1
TGTGCCAGCAGCCACCCTCTGAACACTGAAGCTTTCTTT
CASSHPLNTEAFF
>few|TRBD2|TRBV5-6|TRBJ2-2
TGTGCCAGCAGCTTGTATCTCGGGACTAGCGCGTACACCGGGGAGCTGTTTTTT
CASSLYLGTSAYTGELFF
>-|-|TRBV6-5|TRBJ2-6
TGTGCCAGCACCACCGGTGGAAATGGGGCCAACGTCCTGACTTTC
CASTTGGNGANVLTF
>many|-|TRBV2|TRBJ1-5
TGTGCCAGCAAATGGCAGGGGCGAAATCAGCCCCAGCATTTT
CASKWQGRNQPQHF
>few|-|TRBV3-1|TRBJ2-7
TGTGCCAGCAGCCAAGCCCTTCGGGGGTACTACGAGCAGTACTTC
CASSQALRGYYEQYF
>few|TRBD2|TRBV3-1|TRBJ2-2
TGTGCCAGCAGCCAGTCCCTAGCGGGAGGCCCCACCGGGGAGCTGTTTTTT
CASSQSLAGGPTGELFF
>few|-|TRBV3-1|TRBJ1-1
TGTGCCAGCAGCCAACTTCCGGGAACGGGACAGAACACTGAAGCTTTCTTT
CASSQLPGTGQNTEAFF
>few|-|TRBV7-8|TRBJ1-5
TGTGCCAGCAGCCCCGGAAGAGGCGACAGAAATCAGCCCCAGCATTTT
CASSPGRGDRNQPQHF
>-|-|TRBV20-1|TRBJ2-7
TGCAGTGCTACCGACAGAGATTACGAGCAGTACTTC
CSATDRDYEQYF
>few|TRBD1|TRBV29-1|TRBJ1-5
TGCAGCGTTGCCCGACAGGGGCGGCTCACAAATCAGCCCCAGCATTTT
CSVARQGRLTNQPQHF
>-|TRBD1|TRBV6-5|TRBJ1-5
TGTGCCAGCAGTTACTCGACCGGGACAGAGTTAGGGACCCAGCATTTT
CASSYSTGTELGTQHF
>few|TRBD2|TRBV6-2/TRBV6-3|TRBJ2-1
TGTGCCAGCAGCGGGGGACAGATATCTAGCGGGGGGGCCAATGAGCAGTTCTTC
CASSGGQISSGGANEQFF
>-|TRBD2|TRBV27|TRBJ2-1
TGTGCCAGCAGTTTGTATTCTAGCGGGAGGGCCTCCTACAATGAGCAGTTCTTC
CASSLYSSGRASYNEQFF
>few|TRBD2|TRBV5-1|TRBJ2-1
TGCGCCAGCAGCTTGCCTAGCGGGAGCCGAGGGAATGAGCAGTTCTTC
CASSLPSGSRGNEQFF
>few|TRBD2|TRBV28|TRBJ2-3
TGTGCCGGAGGGAGGGACACAGATACGCAGTATTTT
CAGGRDTDTQYF
>-|TRBD2|TRBV7-2|TRBJ2-1
TGTGCCAGCAGCTTAGGGGGGAGGGGTGAGCAGTTCTTC
CASSLGGRGEQFF
>-|-|TRBV20-1|TRBJ1-1
TGCAGTGCTAGAGATCCGTCGGGACGGCCGAACACTGAAGCTTTCTTT
CSARDPSGRPNTEAFF
>few|TRBD2|TRBV12-3/TRBV12-4|TRBJ2-1
TGTGCCAGCAGAGCGGGGGCTCGAGAGCAGTTCTTC
CASRAGAREQFF
>few|-|TRBV20-1|TRBJ2-5
TGCAGTGCTAGGTGGGACCAAGACTCGGAGACCCAGTACTTC
CSARWDQDSETQYF
>-|-|TRBV20-1|TRBJ1-5
TGCAGTGCTAAAGTCTGGGACAGCAATCAGCCCCAGCATTTT
CSAKVWDSNQPQHF
>few|TRBD1|TRBV6-5|TRBJ2-2
TGTGCCAGCAGTTACGAACAGGGGGTCGCGAACACCGGGGAGCTGTTTTTT
CASSYEQGVANTGELFF
>few|TRBD1|TRBV7-2|TRBJ1-1
TGTGCCAGCAGCTCGCCGAGGGACAGGACTATGAACACTGAAGCTTTCTTT
CASSSPRDRTMNTEAFF
>-|TRBD1|TRBV5-1|TRBJ1-6
TGCGCCAGCAGCCTCGGACAGGAAGAGCCCCTCCACTTT
CASSLGQEEPLHF
>few|-|TRBV2|TRBJ2-5
TGTGCCAGCAGTGAACTTACAGCAGAAGAGACCCAGTACTTC
CASSELTAEETQYF
>few|-|TRBV29-1|TRBJ2-5
TGCAGCGTTGACAGACTCCAAGAGACCCAGTACTTC
CSVDRLQETQYF
>few|-|TRBV30|TRBJ1-5
TGTGCCTGGGACACCAAGGGGGTCAATCAGCCCCAGCATTTT
CAWDTKGVNQPQHF
>-|TRBD1|TRBV5-4|TRBJ2-1
TGTGCCAGCAGCTCGAGTTGGACAGGGGGCAATGAGCAGTTCTTC
CASSSSWTGGNEQFF
>few|-|TRBV19|TRBJ2-7
TGTGCCAGTAGTCCCACTGTGTCCTACGAGCAGTACTTC
CASSPTVSYEQYF
>-|-|TRBV19|TRBJ1-6
TGTGCCAGTAGTAGGGGGACCCTGGACGGTTCACCCCTCCACTTT
CASSRGTLDGSPLHF
>few|TRBD1|TRBV2|TRBJ1-6
TGTGCCAGCAGTGCGACAGGGGGCATTTCACCCCTCCACTTT
CASSATGGISPLHF
>few|TRBD1|TRBV20-1|TRBJ1-6
TGCAGTGTGCAGGGGGCAAATAATTCACCCCTCCACTTT
CSVQGANNSPLHF
>-|TRBD1|TRBV5-6|TRBJ2-6
TGTGCCAGCAGCCGGCCGGGACAGGGACCTGGGGCCAACGTCCTGACTTTC
CASSRPGQGPGANVLTF
>-|-|TRBV5-4|TRBJ2-3
TGTGCCAGCAGCTTGGCTCCGGAAATGAGTGATACGCAGTATTTT
CASSLAPEMSDTQYF
>-|-|TRBV7-2|TRBJ1-2
TGTGCCAGCAGCTGGAGGGGGTTAGAGTATGGCTACACCTTC
CASSWRGLEYGYTF
>-|-|TRBV7-2|TRBJ2-7
TGTGCCAGCAGCTTACAGGGTTCCCCATACGAGCAGTACTTC
CASSLQGSPYEQYF
>few|-|TRBV12-3/TRBV12-4|TRBJ2-6
TGTGCCAGCAGTTGGACAGCCTCTGGGGCCAACGTCCTGACTTTC
CASSWTASGANVLTF
>few|-|TRBV20-1|TRBJ2-3
TGCAGTGCTAGGTTCTTCTCTAGGTCGGATACGCAGTATTTT
CSARFFSRSDTQYF
>few|-|TRBV11-1|TRBJ2-2
TGTGCCAGCAGCTCCTTTACGAACACCGGGGAGCTGTTTTTT
CASSSFTNTGELFF
>-|TRBD2|TRBV5-5|TRBJ2-5
TGTGCCAGCAGCGGAGGGACTAGCGGGTACCAAGAGACCCAGTACTTC
CASSGGTSGYQETQYF